This TCR beta chain was captured by sequencing in a study of graft-versus-host responses after intestinal transplantation. In the study overall: Each recipient received a multivisceral, liver-intestinal, or isolated intestinal graft. Every transplant recipient was induced with anti-thymocyte globulin, then maintained on tacrolimus and steroids for two to four years. Overall study findings and caveats: HvG clone declines early post-transplant were associated with peak circulating GvH levels. GvH clones turned up in recipient marrow; some had shown up first in ileum or blood.

Germline V lookup: CDR1 SGHKS, CDR2 YYEKEE (reference sequence). Trimming cost V 1 base and J 5 bases, with 18 bases left between them. The CDR3 is made up of 16 amino acids. Profiling relied on immunoSEQ multiplex PCR, and the TCRdb table lists in-frame clones only, not all of them. The sample has approximately 130,000 clones, just over 90% seen once. On this clone: No antigen is known for it.

This chain uses TRBV5-5 with TRBJ1-2; D perhaps matches TRBD1 (6 bases). The sequenced sample was unstimulated CD4+ T cells sorted from spleen or lymph node cells, obtained before intestinal transplant. The sequence derives from a human donor who received an intestinal transplant. The CDR3: CASSLLTRQAGYGYTF. CDR3 bases: TGTGCCAGCAGCTTGCTTACTAGACAGGCCGGTTATGGCTACACCTTC.